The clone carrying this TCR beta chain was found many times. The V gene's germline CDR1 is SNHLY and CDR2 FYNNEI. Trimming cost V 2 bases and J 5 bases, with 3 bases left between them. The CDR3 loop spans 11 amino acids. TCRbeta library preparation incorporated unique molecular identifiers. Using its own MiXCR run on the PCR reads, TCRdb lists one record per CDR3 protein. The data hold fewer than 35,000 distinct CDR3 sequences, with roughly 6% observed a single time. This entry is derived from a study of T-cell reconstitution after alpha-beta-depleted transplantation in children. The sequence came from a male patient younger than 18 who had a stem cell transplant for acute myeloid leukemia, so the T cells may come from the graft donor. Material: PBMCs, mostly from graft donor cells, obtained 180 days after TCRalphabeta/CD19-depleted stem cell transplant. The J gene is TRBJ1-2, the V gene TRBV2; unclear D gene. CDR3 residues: CASSEIYGYTF. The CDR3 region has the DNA TGTGCCAGCAGTGAAATTTATGGCTACACCTTC.